What follows are 30 T cell receptor beta chains derived from one specimen sequenced in a study of shared clonotypes between healthy human individuals. Repertoires were generated with immunoSEQ multiplex PCR, while TCRdb's copy carries only in-frame clones and drops some. The data contain more than 2,000,000 clones, approximately 93% of them singletons. The sample taken for sequencing was naive CD4+ T cells from PBMCs. Described subset: CD45RA+ positively selected. Every receptor here comes from a man between 18 and 29 years old in good health. Some clones in this sample may be carry-over from other donors' samples.

This clone is a singleton in its sample. This chain links TRBV12-5 with TRBJ2-7; 10 bases match TRBD1. The CDR3 runs 14 residues. V lost 5 bases to trimming and J lost 5 bases; unmatched junction nucleotides: 6. Germline V CDR1 and CDR2: LGHNT, FRNRAP. As DNA, the CDR3 is TGTGCTAGTGGTCCGGGACAGGGGATCCACGAGCAGTACTTC. It specifies CASGPGQGIHEQYF.

The DNA for the CDR3 is TGTGCCAGCAGTGACAGGGGGCTGATGAACACTGAAGCTTTCTTT. Amino acid sequence: CASSDRGLMNTEAFF. The chain employs TRBV6-1 and TRBJ1-1, with 8 positions matching TRBD1. CDR3 length: 15 amino acids. Germline V gene sequence: CDR1 MNHNS, CDR2 SASEGT. V was clipped by 3 bases and J by 0 bases; unmatched bases: 3.

To note about this clone: In the same sample, other DNA sequences code for this CDR3. The rearrangement joins TRBV7-2 to TRBJ2-7, with unresolved D. The V end lost 1 base, the J end lost 6 bases, and 4 bases lay between the germline ends. CDR3 length equals 11 residues. Germline values: CDR1 SGHTA, CDR2 FQGNSA. This CDR3 reads CASSLVGEQYF. The DNA for the CDR3 is TGTGCCAGCAGCTTAGTTGGCGAGCAGTACTTC.

This chain joins TRBV5-1 and TRBJ2-3; D may be TRBD2 (5 bases). The germline gives CDR1 SGHRS, CDR2 YFSETQ. Trimming left V 3 bases short and J 4 bases short, with 12 bases between. This CDR3 spans 14 amino acids. In nucleotides, the CDR3 is TGCGCCAGCAGCTCGGCCCAACTAGCAGATACGCAGTATTTT. Translated, it gives CASSSAQLADTQYF. Looking up the rest from reference TRBV5-1 and TRBJ2-3 gives the full variable domain: KAGVTQTPRYLIKTRGQQVTLSCSPISGHRSVSWYQQTPGQGLQFLFEYFSETQRNKGNFPGRFSGRQFSNSRSEMNVSTLELGDSALYLCASSSAQLADTQYFGPGTRLTVL.

This chain connects TRBV6-7 to TRBJ2-3; TRBD2 aligns across 11 bases. TRBV6-7 is an ORF for which the function is uncertain. The CDR3 extends over 16 amino acids. Germline trimming cut 2 bases from V and 4 bases from J; bases unmatched to any gene: 5. CDR3 residues: CASSYGASGRPDTQYF. Written as DNA, the CDR3 is TGTGCCAGCAGTTACGGGGCTAGCGGGAGGCCAGATACGCAGTATTTT.

V is TRBV28 and J is TRBJ2-2, with a tentative D call TRBD2 (7 bases). The V and J ends lost 5 bases and 4 bases respectively, with 17 bases between them. CDR1 MDHEN and CDR2 SYDVKM come from the germline V gene. The CDR3 is 16 residues long. CDR3 sequence: CASSGGALQGTGELFF. In DNA, the CDR3 is TGTGCCAGCAGTGGGGGGGCACTCCAGGGCACCGGGGAGCTGTTTTTT.

The chain's CDR3 is CASSDYRANTDTQYF. The CDR3 nucleotides are TGCGCCAGCAGTGATTACCGGGCTAACACAGATACGCAGTATTTT. The chain is built from TRBV10-2 and TRBJ2-3; unclear D gene. Germline lookup yields CDR1 WSHSY and CDR2 SAAADI. This CDR3 spans 15 amino acids. V was cut by 3 bases and J by 2 bases, with 12 bases left in between.

The rearrangement joins TRBV28 to TRBJ1-2; D not certain. This CDR3 region has 11 residues. V was shortened by 2 bases and J by 9 bases, with 7 bases between the two germline ends. From germline, CDR1 is MDHEN and CDR2 SYDVKM. This CDR3 reads CASSLEARYTF. As DNA, the CDR3 is TGTGCCAGCAGTTTAGAGGCACGCTACACCTTC.

The chain employs TRBV5-4 and TRBJ2-5; weak D call: TRBD1 (6 bases). The CDR3 runs to 15 residues. Per the germline V gene, CDR1 is SGHNT and CDR2 is YYREEE (reference sequence). V was pared by 0 bases and J by 1 base, with 10 bases between. The CDR3 here is CASSLGQGFQETQYF. The DNA of the CDR3 is TGTGCCAGCAGCTTGGGGCAGGGGTTCCAAGAGACCCAGTACTTC.

This clone was counted a single time. Here the CDR3 DNA reads TGTGCCAGAAGCTTTACCGGGACTAGCGGGAGGGAGGACGGGGAGCTGTTTTTT. This sequence encodes CARSFTGTSGREDGELFF. This chain links TRBV5-3 with TRBJ2-2; 16 nucleotides line up with TRBD2. TRBV5-3 is filed as an ORF, its function uncertain. This CDR3 comprises 18 residues. Trimming removed 2 bases from V and 7 bases from J; junction bases left unmatched: 8.

The V call is TRBV11-3, the J call TRBJ2-5; perhaps TRBD2 as D (8 bases). The CDR3 has 15 residues. The germline V gene has CDR1 SGHNT and CDR2 YENEEA. V was pared by 5 bases and J by 4 bases, with 17 bases between. CDR3 in amino acids: CASSQGLAGGETQYF. The CDR3 DNA reads as TGTGCCAGCAGCCAAGGACTAGCAGGGGGAGAGACCCAGTACTTC. Supplemented by reference TRBV11-3 and TRBJ2-5, the full variable domain reads EAGVVQSPRYKIIEKKQPVAFWCNPISGHNTLYWYLQNLGQGPELLIRYENEEAVDDSQLPKDRFSAERLKGVDSTLKIQPAELGDSAVYLCASSQGLAGGETQYFGPGTRLLVL.

V and J are TRBV28 and TRBJ2-7, with D perhaps given as TRBD1 or TRBD2 (5 bases each). The CDR3 has 15 amino acids. Deletions cut 6 bases from V and 3 bases from J, with 18 bases between. Germline loops: CDR1 MDHEN, CDR2 SYDVKM. The CDR3 reads CASRRLAGSIYEQYF. CDR3 in DNA: TGTGCCAGCAGACGACTGGCAGGGAGTATCTACGAGCAGTACTTC.

The chain joins TRBV14 to TRBJ2-7; no clear D. The germline CDR1 and CDR2 sequences are SGHDN and FVKESK. Trimming removed 3 bases at V and 6 bases at J, with 6 bases between. The length of the CDR3 is 11 residues. CDR3 protein: CASSHNTEQYF. The CDR3 nucleotides read TGTGCCAGCAGCCATAACACCGAGCAGTACTTC.

The chain employs TRBV6-6 and TRBJ2-7; D may correspond to TRBD1 or TRBD2 (5 bases each). Per germline, CDR1 MNHNY and CDR2 SVGAGI (reference sequence). V gave up 5 bases and J gave up 0 bases, with 17 bases separating them. CDR3 length: 16 amino acids. The CDR3 nucleotides read TGTGCCAGCAGTAAACCGCCGGGACGGATCTCCTACGAGCAGTACTTC. This codes for CASSKPPGRISYEQYF.

The chain combines TRBV6-6 with TRBJ2-2, with 10 bases fitting TRBD1. CDR1 is MNHNY, CDR2 SVGAGI, per germline (reference sequence). The CDR3 is made up of 16 amino acids. V shed 5 bases and J 3 bases; nucleotides not matched to a gene: 6. The CDR3 reads CASSPPGQGYTGELFF. CDR3 sequence (DNA): TGTGCCAGCAGTCCTCCGGGACAGGGGTACACCGGGGAGCTGTTTTTT.

The chain combines TRBV28 with TRBJ2-7; TRBD1 matches at 10 bases. The CDR3 runs to 15 residues. CDR1 is MDHEN, CDR2 SYDVKM, per germline. V lost 6 bases and J lost 0; bases outside the gene matches: 5. CDR3 DNA sequence: TGTGCCAGCAGATCGGGACAGGGGCGCTCCTACGAGCAGTACTTC. Protein product: CASRSGQGRSYEQYF.

Details on this clone: A read error may be the cause here, since a much bigger clone is one base away. At the DNA level, this CDR3 is encoded by other sequences in the same sample as well. The rearrangement joins TRBV6-1 to TRBJ1-1; no clear D gene. The germline V and J ends were trimmed by 2 bases and 1 base, with 5 bases remaining between them. This CDR3 has 13 residues. Germline assignment: CDR1 MNHNS and CDR2 SASEGT. The CDR3 reads CASSERGNTEAFF. The CDR3 DNA sequence: TGTGCCAGCAGTGAACGGGGGAACACTGAAGCTTTCTTT.

The chain joins TRBV28 to TRBJ2-2; D ambiguous. The CDR3 has 15 amino acids. Germline V gene lookup returns CDR1 MDHEN and CDR2 SYDVKM. Trimming removed 2 bases at V and 2 bases at J, with 9 bases between. CDR3 region: CASSLRLPNTGELFF. CDR3 DNA sequence: TGTGCCAGCAGTTTACGTCTCCCTAACACCGGGGAGCTGTTTTTT.

The chain couples TRBV5-1 to TRBJ2-1; 7 bases fit TRBD2. The CDR3 is made up of 16 amino acids. Unmatched junction bases numbered 8, after V lost 2 bases and J lost 3 bases. Germline lookup yields CDR1 SGHRS and CDR2 YFSETQ. CDR3: CASSFGAGALYNEQFF. CDR3 nucleotides: TGCGCCAGCAGCTTCGGGGCGGGAGCCCTCTACAATGAGCAGTTCTTC. The full variable domain, its missing parts supplied by reference TRBV5-1 and TRBJ2-1, is KAGVTQTPRYLIKTRGQQVTLSCSPISGHRSVSWYQQTPGQGLQFLFEYFSETQRNKGNFPGRFSGRQFSNSRSEMNVSTLELGDSALYLCASSFGAGALYNEQFFGPGTRLTVL.

The chain couples TRBV30 to TRBJ1-2; 8 bases are a match to TRBD1. The junction had 8 bases not matched to a gene; V was cut back by 4 bases and J by 4 bases. CDR3 length: 14 residues. The germline CDR1 and CDR2 sequences are GTSNPN and SVGIG (reference sequence). The CDR3 DNA reads TGTGCCTGGACCGCCCGGACAGGGAGCTATGGCTACACCTTC. It encodes CAWTARTGSYGYTF.

CDR3 in amino acids: CASSRGLNTEAFF. The CDR3 bases are TGTGCCAGCAGCCGAGGTCTGAACACTGAAGCTTTCTTT. This chain joins TRBV5-4 and TRBJ1-1; D gene ambiguous. Germline values: CDR1 SGHNT, CDR2 YYREEE (reference sequence). Deletions cut 4 bases from V and 0 bases from J, with 7 bases between. This CDR3 contains 13 residues.

This clone was picked up a small number of times. The chain recombines TRBV7-6 with TRBJ1-1, with 7 bases fitting TRBD1. CDR1 and CDR2 (germline): SGHVS, FNYEAQ. This CDR3 has 16 residues. V shed 8 bases and J 4 bases; nucleotides not matched to a gene: 16. CDR3 in DNA: TGTGCCAGCGCCCTAGGGTATTCAGGGGGAAGCACTGAAGCTTTCTTT. Amino acid sequence: CASALGYSGGSTEAFF.

The J gene is TRBJ2-2, the V gene TRBV7-3; possible D gene TRBD2, 6 bases. The germline V gene has CDR1 SGHTA and CDR2 FQGTGA. Trimming shortened V by 2 bases and J by 6 bases, and 10 bases separated the two germline ends. This CDR3 is 14 amino acids long. CDR3 DNA: TGTGCCAGCAGCTTACTAGCGAAGGCCGGGGAGCTGTTTTTT. Protein sequence: CASSLLAKAGELFF.

With regard to this clone: The sample carries other DNA sequences with the same CDR3. The chain carries TRBV28 and TRBJ2-7; the match to TRBD1 covers 12 bases. CDR3 length: 15 residues. V was pared by 4 bases and J by 7 bases, with 8 bases of the junction left unmatched. Germline V gene lookup returns CDR1 MDHEN and CDR2 SYDVKM. CDR3 coding DNA: TGTGCCAGCAGTTCCCCGGGACAGGGGGCGGGGGAGCAGTACTTC. Its translation: CASSSPGQGAGEQYF.

V gene TRBV18 combines with J gene TRBJ2-7; 10 nucleotides line up with TRBD2. CDR3 length: 15 residues. V lost 5 bases to trimming and J lost 3 bases; unmatched junction nucleotides: 7. CDR1 is KGHSH and CDR2 is LQKENI in the germline V gene. The CDR3 bases are TGTGCCAGCTCAGCGAGCGGGAGGGCCCTCTACGAGCAGTACTTC. Its protein product is CASSASGRALYEQYF.

The CDR3 reads CASSPYGLYSYEQYF. DNA for the CDR3: TGTGCCAGCAGCCCGTATGGCTTATACTCCTACGAGCAGTACTTC. The gene calls are TRBV28 and TRBJ2-7; D gene uncertain. The germline CDR1 and CDR2 sequences are MDHEN and SYDVKM. The length of the CDR3 is 15 residues. Deletions cut 6 bases from V and 0 bases from J, with 15 bases between.

CDR3 nucleotides: TGTGCCATCACCGACGGGGGAAAGAACACTGAAGCTTTCTTT. The encoded protein is CAITDGGKNTEAFF. The rearrangement links TRBV10-3 to TRBJ1-1; D possibly corresponds to TRBD1 (5 bases). This CDR3 is built from 14 residues. Trimming removed 7 bases from V and 1 base from J, with 13 bases in between. CDR1 and CDR2 (germline): ENHRY, SYGVKD.

This chain uses TRBV2 with TRBJ2-1, with 10 bases fitting TRBD1. The CDR3 contains 15 residues. The germline V gene encodes CDR1 SNHLY and CDR2 FYNNEI. Trimming took 6 bases from V and 3 from J; bases not matched to a gene: 5. In DNA form, the CDR3 reads TGTGCCAGCAGGGCGGGACAGGGGATCTACAATGAGCAGTTCTTC. Its translation: CASRAGQGIYNEQFF.

V gene TRBV28 combines with J gene TRBJ2-2; 10 bases are a match to TRBD2. Germline V gene lookup returns CDR1 MDHEN and CDR2 SYDVKM. CDR3 length: 16 residues. V gave up 6 bases and J gave up 4 bases; unmatched junction bases: 8. CDR3 sequence reads: CASRALAGALTGELFF. CDR3 DNA sequence: TGTGCCAGCAGAGCTCTAGCGGGAGCGCTCACCGGGGAGCTGTTTTTT.

This clone was seen only once. V and J are TRBV5-1 and TRBJ1-3, with 7 bases fitting TRBD1. Germline V gene lookup returns CDR1 SGHRS and CDR2 YFSETQ. Losses at the gene ends were 4 bases for V and 3 bases for J; bases not matched to a gene: 10. The CDR3 totals 16 residues. CDR3 loop: CASSAGGSSGGNTIYF. Written as DNA, the CDR3 is TGCGCCAGCAGCGCAGGGGGAAGCTCTGGTGGAAACACCATATATTTT.